Listed here are 25 T cell receptor beta chains from one sample, sequenced in a study of response to subunit inactivated influenza vaccine. MiXCR, applied by TCRdb to the RT-PCR reads, yields one record per CDR3 protein. The sample lists some 500,000 distinct CDR3 sequences, approximately 24% seen once, with 1.5% to 2% in the top ten. Sequences were derived from CD4+ T cells sorted from PBMCs, sampled more than 4 days after vaccination. These receptors were taken from a man aged 45-65 years who received an inactivated influenza vaccine.

The rearrangement joins TRBV20-1 to TRBJ2-7, with no clear D. This CDR3 contains 12 residues. Germline CDR1 is DFQATT and CDR2 is SNEGSKA (reference sequence). CDR3 coding DNA: TGCAGAAAGGACGTCCCGTCCTACGAGCAGTACTTC. Its translation: CRKDVPSYEQYF.

This chain joins TRBV11-1 and TRBJ2-5; possible D gene TRBD2, 5 bases. This CDR3 is built from 15 residues. V was cut by 4 bases and J by 5 bases, with 17 bases left in between. Germline CDR1 SGHAT, CDR2 FQDESV (reference sequence). CDR3 region: CASSSRSGERETQYF. In nucleotides, the CDR3 is TGTGCCAGCAGCTCCAGGTCTGGGGAGCGGGAGACCCAGTACTTC.

This clonotype was seen more than once but under ten times. The CDR3 sequence is CASSGSAAEGYTF. The CDR3, as DNA: TGTGCCAGCAGTGGTTCCGCAGCGGAGGGCTACACCTTC. This sequence joins TRBV2 and TRBJ1-2; no definite D call. Trimming removed 4 bases at V and 8 bases at J, with 14 bases between. Germline V gene lookup returns CDR1 SNHLY and CDR2 FYNNEI. The CDR3 runs to 13 residues.

DNA for the CDR3: TGTGCCAGCAGCGTCATGCCGGTGGATACGCAGTATTTT. This encodes CASSVMPVDTQYF. The chain carries TRBV9 and TRBJ2-3, with no clear D. Germline assignment: CDR1 SGDLS and CDR2 YYNGEE. Trimming stripped 2 bases from V and 6 bases from J, with 10 bases between. The CDR3 is 13 amino acids.

The chain links TRBV10-3 to TRBJ2-7, with D tentatively TRBD1 or TRBD2 (5 bases each). In germline, CDR1 is ENHRY, CDR2 SYGVKD. CDR3 length: 17 residues. V was trimmed by 3 bases and J by 2 bases, leaving 20 bases between them. The CDR3 region has the DNA TGTGCCATCAGTGAAAGGAAAAGAGGGACCGCCCCCTACGAGCAGTACTTC. Amino acid sequence: CAISERKRGTAPYEQYF.

The chain is built from TRBV12-3 or TRBV12-4 and TRBJ1-2; a possible D gene is TRBD1 (6 bases). The CDR3 spans 14 residues. With 2 bases removed from V and 3 bases from J, the gap between germline ends came to 10 bases. The chain's CDR3 is CASSLRGIDYGYTF. CDR3 bases: TGTGCCAGCAGTTTAAGGGGGATTGACTATGGCTACACCTTC.

This clonotype has more than one count but fewer than ten. V is TRBV20-1 and J is TRBJ2-3, with 8 bases aligning to TRBD2. In germline, CDR1 is DFQATT, CDR2 SNEGSKA (reference sequence). The CDR3 is 13 residues long. The J segment lost 4 bases and the V segment lost 5 bases, leaving 5 bases of the junction unmatched. The CDR3 nucleotides read TGCAGTGCTGGAAAGACTAGCGCAGATACGCAGTATTTT. Its translation: CSAGKTSADTQYF.

CDR3 residues: CASSQRGTSTDTQYF. CDR3 DNA sequence: TGTGCCAGCTCACAGCGGGGGACTAGCACAGATACGCAGTATTTT. This chain links TRBV6-1 with TRBJ2-3, with 8 bases that match TRBD2. Looked up from germline, CDR1 is MNHNS and CDR2 is SASEGT. The length of the CDR3 is 15 residues. V dropped 8 bases and J dropped 0; count of bases not matched to a gene: 7.

This clonotype was observed a few times. This chain's CDR3 is CASKTGSGRSYNEQFF. CDR3 coding DNA: TGTGCCAGTAAAACTGGGAGTGGGAGATCCTACAATGAGCAGTTCTTC. This chain uses TRBV7-2 with TRBJ2-1, with TRBD2 as a possible D gene (5 bases). Germline V gene lookup returns CDR1 SGHTA and CDR2 FQGNSA. V lost 9 bases to trimming and J lost 1 base, with 19 bases between them. This CDR3 is 16 amino acids long.

J is TRBJ2-5 and V is TRBV20-1, with TRBD1 matching over 7 bases. The CDR3 covers 13 residues. Germline V gene lookup returns CDR1 DFQATT and CDR2 SNEGSKA (reference sequence). With 6 bases clipped from V and 1 base from J, the junction kept 5 bases outside the gene matches. CDR3 sequence: CSADGTAQETQYF. Written as DNA, the CDR3 is TGCAGTGCGGACGGGACAGCCCAAGAGACCCAGTACTTC.

This clonotype was detected a few times. V and J are TRBV29-1 and TRBJ2-7, with 8 bases that match TRBD1. Germline V CDR1 and CDR2: SQVTM, ANQGSEA. V lost 7 bases, J lost 0 bases, and 14 bases stayed unmatched. The CDR3 is 16 residues long. CDR3: CSAELSGQGYSYEQYF. Here the CDR3 DNA reads TGCAGCGCTGAGCTTTCCGGACAGGGATACTCCTACGAGCAGTACTTC.

The V and J genes are TRBV3-1 and TRBJ1-2; D not resolved. Trimming pared 0 bases from V and 0 bases from J, leaving 11 bases between. The CDR3 loop spans 16 amino acids. Looked up from germline, CDR1 is LGHDT and CDR2 is YNNKEL (reference sequence). The CDR3 spells CASSQESNGPNYGYTF. The CDR3 bases are TGTGCCAGCAGCCAAGAGAGTAACGGACCTAACTATGGCTACACCTTC.

This clonotype was recorded a few times. The rearrangement uses TRBV10-3 and TRBJ2-3; unclear D gene. The V gene's germline CDR1 is ENHRY and CDR2 SYGVKD. V shed 0 bases and J shed 1 base, with 8 bases lying between them. The length of the CDR3 is 15 residues. CDR3 sequence reads: CAISESNPRTDTQYF. In DNA, the CDR3 is TGTGCCATCAGTGAGTCTAACCCCCGCACAGATACGCAGTATTTT.

This chain uses TRBV7-2 with TRBJ2-3; perhaps TRBD2 as D (7 bases). CDR1 is SGHTA, CDR2 FQGNSA, per germline. V was trimmed by 5 bases and J by 2 bases, leaving 14 bases between them. The CDR3 extends over 15 amino acids. The CDR3 DNA sequence: TGTGCCAGCAGCCCATGGGGGGGGCCCACAGATACGCAGTATTTT. The encoded protein is CASSPWGGPTDTQYF.

The chain links TRBV29-1 to TRBJ2-7; TRBD1 matches at 8 bases. J lost 4 bases, V lost 3 bases, and 8 bases had no gene match. Germline V CDR1 and CDR2: SQVTM, ANQGSEA. CDR3 size: 14 residues. CDR3 protein: CSVDAGTGTYEQYF. The CDR3 nucleotides read TGCAGCGTTGACGCCGGGACAGGCACTTACGAGCAGTACTTC.

The rearrangement joins TRBV7-2 to TRBJ2-3, with D perhaps matching TRBD2 (6 bases). CDR3 length: 17 amino acids. The V gene lost 4 bases and the J gene lost 2 bases, with 19 bases spanning the gap. Germline CDR1 is SGHTA and CDR2 is FQGNSA. The CDR3 DNA sequence: TGTGCCAGCAGCTCGCCTAGGGAGGATCCTCTCACAGATACGCAGTATTTT. Its translation: CASSSPREDPLTDTQYF.

This clonotype turned up a few times. The chain joins TRBV9 to TRBJ2-2, with 9 bases fitting TRBD1. Germline CDR1 is SGDLS and CDR2 is YYNGEE. V shed 5 bases and J 4 bases; nucleotides not matched to a gene: 9. The CDR3 spans 16 residues. The CDR3 DNA reads as TGTGCCAGCAGAGAAACAGGGGGCACGGGCACCGGGGAGCTGTTTTTT. Translated: CASRETGGTGTGELFF.

The chain employs TRBV25-1 and TRBJ2-6, with 9 bases identical to TRBD1. The CDR3 contains 16 residues. V shed 4 bases and J 4 bases; nucleotides not matched to a gene: 5. Germline values: CDR1 MGHDK, CDR2 SYGVNS. CDR3: CASSGDRGWGANVLTF. The CDR3 nucleotides read TGTGCCAGCAGTGGTGACAGGGGGTGGGGGGCCAACGTCCTGACTTTC.

The chain employs TRBV12-3 or TRBV12-4 and TRBJ1-5; TRBD1 is a possible D gene (6 bases). The ends were cut back, 7 bases at V and 7 bases at J, with 11 bases in the middle. The CDR3 loop spans 12 amino acids. Here the CDR3 reads CASKTGRQPQHF. Here the CDR3 DNA reads TGTGCCAGCAAAACAGGGAGACAGCCCCAGCATTTT.

This clonotype occurred a few times. The V call is TRBV20-1, the J call TRBJ2-5; D remains unclear. CDR1 and CDR2 (germline): DFQATT, SNEGSKA (reference sequence). The V end lost 3 bases, the J end lost 5 bases, and 10 bases lay between the germline ends. This CDR3 contains 12 residues. CDR3 protein: CSARVLWETQYF. CDR3 sequence (DNA): TGCAGTGCTAGGGTGCTATGGGAGACCCAGTACTTC.

This clonotype has a handful of counts. The V call is TRBV7-2, the J call TRBJ2-3; 12 bases align to TRBD2. Trimming at V came to 5 bases and at J to 2 bases, leaving 5 bases not matched to a gene. Germline V gene data show CDR1 as SGHTA and CDR2 as FQGNSA. The CDR3 has 16 residues. CDR3 in DNA: TGTGCCAGCAGCGCCGGACTAGCGGGGATCACAGATACGCAGTATTTT. Protein: CASSAGLAGITDTQYF.

This clonotype was found many times. The gene calls are TRBV5-1 and TRBJ2-1; no clear D. The germline gives CDR1 SGHRS, CDR2 YFSETQ. Trimming cost V 0 bases and J 5 bases, with 6 bases left between them. This CDR3 comprises 13 residues. Here the CDR3 reads CASSLAVDNEQFF. CDR3 DNA: TGCGCCAGCAGCTTGGCGGTCGACAATGAGCAGTTCTTC.

This clonotype was recorded a few times. The chain joins TRBV5-1 to TRBJ2-7, with 8 bases identical to TRBD1. Germline lookup yields CDR1 SGHRS and CDR2 YFSETQ. CDR3 length: 15 amino acids. Trimming at V came to 2 bases and at J to 5 bases, leaving 9 bases not matched to a gene. The CDR3 sequence: CASSLNRGNTDEQYF. The DNA for the CDR3 is TGCGCCAGCAGCTTAAACAGGGGGAATACCGACGAGCAGTACTTC.

The chain couples TRBV2 to TRBJ2-7; D gene uncertain. Germline lookup yields CDR1 SNHLY and CDR2 FYNNEI. This CDR3 has 12 amino acids. V was clipped by 7 bases and J by 3 bases, with 10 bases between them. The CDR3 nucleotides are TGTGCCAGCACACGAGAGAGCTACGAGCAGTACTTC. Protein sequence: CASTRESYEQYF.

The chain carries TRBV28 and TRBJ2-3; a weak D match, TRBD1 (6 bases). Trimming pared 5 bases from V and 0 bases from J, leaving 15 bases between. Germline loops: CDR1 MDHEN, CDR2 SYDVKM. The CDR3 length is 16 residues. The CDR3, as DNA: TGTGCCAGCAGTCCACAGGGTATGGCTAGCACAGATACGCAGTATTTT. Its translation is CASSPQGMASTDTQYF. Together with reference TRBV28 and TRBJ2-3, the CDR3 gives the full variable domain: DVKVTQSSRYLVKRTGEKVFLECVQDMDHENMFWYRQDPGLGLRLIYFSYDVKMKEKGDIPEGYSVSREKKERFSLILESASTNQTSMYLCASSPQGMASTDTQYFGPGTRLTVL.